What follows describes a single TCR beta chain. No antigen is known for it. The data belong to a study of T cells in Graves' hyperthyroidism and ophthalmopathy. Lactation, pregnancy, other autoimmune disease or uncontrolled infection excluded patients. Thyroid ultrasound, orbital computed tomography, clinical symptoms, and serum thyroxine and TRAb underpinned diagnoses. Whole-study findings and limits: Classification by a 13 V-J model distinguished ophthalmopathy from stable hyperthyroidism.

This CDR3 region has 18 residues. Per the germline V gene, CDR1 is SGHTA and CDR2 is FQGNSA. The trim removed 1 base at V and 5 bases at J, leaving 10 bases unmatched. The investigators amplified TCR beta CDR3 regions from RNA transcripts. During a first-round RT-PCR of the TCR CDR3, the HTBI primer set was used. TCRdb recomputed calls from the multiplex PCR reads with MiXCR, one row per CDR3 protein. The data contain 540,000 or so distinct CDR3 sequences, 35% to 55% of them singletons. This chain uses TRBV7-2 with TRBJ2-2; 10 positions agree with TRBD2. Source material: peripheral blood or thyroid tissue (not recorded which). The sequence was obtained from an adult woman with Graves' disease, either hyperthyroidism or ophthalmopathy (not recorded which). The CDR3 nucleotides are TGTGCCAGCAGCTTAGACAGGGGACCTAGCGGGAGTACCGGGGAGCTGTTTTTT. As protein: CASSLDRGPSGSTGELFF.